These 23 T cell receptor beta chains were sequenced from one sample in a study of T cell repertoires in cytomegalovirus infection. These receptors have no identified antigens. Each CDR3 protein gets one entry after TCRdb re-called the reads with MiXCR. The data contain around 900,000 distinct CDR3 sequences, 30% to 40% of them singletons. This sample comprised cultured CD8+ T cells from PBMCs, obtained from culture after CMV antigen stimulation. The receptors stem from a human donor in good health (CMV status not recorded). Some clones in this sample may be carry-over from other donors' samples.

V gene TRBV6-4 combines with J gene TRBJ2-1; TRBD1 matches at 7 bases. The CDR3 length is 16 residues. From germline, CDR1 is MRHNA and CDR2 SNTAGT. V was clipped by 2 bases and J by 3 bases; unmatched bases: 7. CDR3 nucleotides: TGTGCCAGCAGTGACGGACAGGCGTATGACTACAATGAGCAGTTCTTC. Residues: CASSDGQAYDYNEQFF.

The genes are TRBV6-2 or TRBV6-3 and TRBJ2-4; 10 nucleotides align to TRBD2. Germline loops: CDR1 MNHEY, CDR2 SVGEGT. V shed 4 bases and J 5 bases; nucleotides not matched to a gene: 5. The CDR3 totals 15 residues. CDR3 loop: CASSFLAGAQNIQYF. The DNA for the CDR3 is TGTGCCAGCAGTTTCCTAGCGGGGGCCCAAAACATTCAGTACTTC.

This clonotype was seen only a few times. J is TRBJ1-1 and V is TRBV7-8, with D hard to call. V lost 3 bases and J lost 4, with 12 bases in between. The CDR3 is 14 residues long. Germline assignment: CDR1 SGHVS and CDR2 FQNEAQ. The CDR3 nucleotides are TGTGCCAGCAGCTTTCGACTCCTTCCCACTGAAGCTTTCTTT. Translated: CASSFRLLPTEAFF.

This clonotype was seen many times. The chain employs TRBV12-3 or TRBV12-4 and TRBJ2-7, with D possibly matching TRBD2 (7 bases). CDR3 size: 13 residues. Trimming took off 3 bases at V and 5 bases at J, with 11 bases between the two ends. In DNA, the CDR3 is TGTGCCAGCAGTTTTGGGGGGGCCCACGAGCAGTACTTC. Amino acids: CASSFGGAHEQYF.

The V gene is TRBV15, the J gene TRBJ2-5; D not resolved. V was cut by 2 bases and J by 3 bases, with 19 bases left in between. The CDR3 is 17 amino acids. Germline CDR1 and CDR2: LNHNV and YYDKDF (reference sequence). The CDR3 reads CATSRKENSPEEETQYF. CDR3 nucleotides: TGTGCCACCAGCAGAAAGGAAAACAGCCCGGAAGAAGAGACCCAGTACTTC.

This clonotype was seen a few times. This chain connects TRBV7-2 to TRBJ1-1, with D perhaps TRBD1 (5 bases). The CDR3 has 11 residues. The V gene's germline CDR1 is SGHTA and CDR2 FQGNSA. Trimming left V 7 bases short and J 6 bases short, with 9 bases between. The CDR3 protein is CASTWGAEAFF. CDR3 bases: TGTGCCAGCACCTGGGGGGCTGAAGCTTTCTTT.

V and J are TRBV27 and TRBJ1-6; D may be TRBD1 (6 bases). Germline V CDR1 and CDR2: MNHEY, SMNVEV (reference sequence). CDR3 length: 15 residues. V was cut by 5 bases and J by 7 bases, with 15 bases left in between. CDR3 sequence: CASSPLGGRNSPLHF. The CDR3 DNA follows: TGTGCCAGCAGTCCTCTGGGGGGCCGGAATTCACCCCTCCACTTT.

Only one count was recorded for this clonotype. The V call is TRBV6-5, the J call TRBJ1-5; 7 bases fit TRBD1. Germline loops: CDR1 MNHEY, CDR2 SVGAGI. CDR3 length: 16 residues. After removal of 5 bases from V and 1 base from J, the junction contained 8 bases not matched to a gene. The CDR3 DNA reads as TGTGCCAGCAGTCCAAACAGGGGAGGAAGCAATCAGCCCCAGCATTTT. Its protein is CASSPNRGGSNQPQHF.

In this sample, this clonotype turned up many times. The chain employs TRBV7-9 and TRBJ2-7; possible D gene TRBD1, 6 bases. Germline V gene lookup returns CDR1 SEHNR and CDR2 FQNEAQ (reference sequence). The CDR3 length is 12 residues. V was clipped by 5 bases and J by 6 bases, with 11 bases between them. The CDR3: CASSPTGREQYF. CDR3 nucleotides: TGTGCCAGCAGCCCTACAGGGCGCGAGCAGTACTTC.

Of note for this clonotype: A read error may explain this, as a much larger clone is one base away. The chain joins TRBV7-6 to TRBJ2-2; weak D call: TRBD2 (7 bases). Germline CDR1 SGHVS, CDR2 FNYEAQ. The CDR3 totals 15 residues. CDR3 loop: CANSPEGGWTGELFF. Written as DNA, the CDR3 is TGTGCCAACAGCCCCGAGGGGGGGTGGACCGGGGAGCTGTTTTTT. Full variable domain (outside the CDR3, taken from reference TRBV7-6 and TRBJ2-2): GAGVSQSPRYKVTKRGQDVALRCDPISGHVSLYWYRQALGQGPEFLTYFNYEAQQDKSGLPNDRFSAERPEGSISTLTIQRTEQRDSAMYRCANSPEGGWTGELFFGEGSRLTVL.

The table lists this clonotype with many counts. The chain joins TRBV7-8 to TRBJ2-7; D uncertain. The V and J ends lost 0 bases and 6 bases respectively, with 9 bases between them. Germline V gives CDR1 SGHVS, CDR2 FQNEAQ. The CDR3 contains 13 residues. The CDR3 nucleotides are TGTGCCAGCAGCTTAGCCCGACCTGGCGAGCAGTACTTC. Protein: CASSLARPGEQYF.

This clonotype occurred a few times. The chain recombines TRBV4-1 with TRBJ1-1; 9 positions match TRBD1. Trimming took 4 bases from V and 3 from J; bases not matched to a gene: 18. Germline V gene lookup returns CDR1 MGHRA and CDR2 YSYEKL. The CDR3 runs to 19 residues. CDR3 bases: TGCGCCAGCAGCCTAAAAATCCCAGGACAGGGGCCGCCTTACACTGAAGCTTTCTTT. This sequence encodes CASSLKIPGQGPPYTEAFF.

This clonotype appeared many times. The chain is built from TRBV7-2 and TRBJ1-4; D call uncertain. The V end was cut by 1 base, the J end by 4 bases, with 4 bases between. The germline gives CDR1 SGHTA, CDR2 FQGNSA. The CDR3 sequence is 13 residues long. CDR3 sequence: CASSLVINEKLFF. The CDR3 coding sequence is TGTGCCAGCAGCTTAGTGATTAATGAAAAACTGTTTTTT.

The V call is TRBV19, the J call TRBJ2-7; D ambiguous. V dropped 3 bases and J dropped 3 bases, with 18 bases sitting between them. The germline V gene has CDR1 LNHDA and CDR2 SQIVND (reference sequence). CDR3 length equals 16 residues. The CDR3 DNA reads as TGTGCCAGTAGTATCGCCATACCCCGGGTGCGCTACGAGCAGTACTTC. Protein product: CASSIAIPRVRYEQYF.

J is TRBJ2-1 and V is TRBV19; either TRBD1 or TRBD2 may fit D (6 bases each). Germline CDR1 reads LNHDA; CDR2 reads SQIVND (reference sequence). The CDR3 runs to 14 residues. Trimming removed 7 bases at V and 4 bases at J, with 14 bases between. The CDR3: CASTAGGTYNEQFF. The CDR3 DNA sequence: TGTGCCAGTACCGCGGGCGGGACATACAATGAGCAGTTCTTC.

The chain employs TRBV12-3 or TRBV12-4 and TRBJ1-1, with D perhaps matching TRBD1 (6 bases). CDR3 length: 14 amino acids. The ends were cut back, 8 bases at V and 6 bases at J, with 19 bases in the middle. CDR3 nucleotides: TGTGCCAGCCCCCCGTGGGGGGGCAGGGCTGAAGCTTTCTTT. Translating gives CASPPWGGRAEAFF.

This chain uses TRBV12-3 or TRBV12-4 with TRBJ2-5, with D unclear. Trimming removed 7 bases at V and 5 bases at J, with 11 bases between. The CDR3 has 12 amino acids. The DNA of the CDR3 is TGTGCCAGCAAGGTGGTTGGGGAGACCCAGTACTTC. It codes for CASKVVGETQYF.

CDR3 loop: CASSYRDRGNTGELFF. The CDR3 DNA sequence: TGTGCCAGCAGTTACCGGGACAGGGGGAACACCGGGGAGCTGTTTTTT. This chain connects TRBV6-8 to TRBJ2-2, with TRBD1 matching 10 bases. Germline values: CDR1 MNHGY, CDR2 SAAAGT. The CDR3 totals 16 residues. The J segment lost 1 base and the V segment lost 2 bases, leaving 1 base of the junction unmatched.

The sample holds many counts of this clonotype. The V and J genes are TRBV7-2 and TRBJ2-5, with a possible D match to TRBD2 (7 bases). V lost 0 bases to trimming and J lost 1 base, with 18 bases between them. The CDR3 spans 18 residues. Germline V gene lookup returns CDR1 SGHTA and CDR2 FQGNSA. CDR3 sequence reads: CASSLAGGPVRVQETQYF. The CDR3 DNA reads as TGTGCCAGCAGCTTAGCGGGGGGGCCTGTTAGGGTCCAAGAGACCCAGTACTTC.

This clonotype was picked up a small number of times. The V call is TRBV28, the J call TRBJ1-5; D is perhaps TRBD1 (5 bases). Between the trimmed V and J ends, which lost 7 bases and 6 bases, there was a span of 16 bases. The CDR3 consists of 14 residues. Per the germline V gene, CDR1 is MDHEN and CDR2 is SYDVKM. CDR3 nucleotides: TGTGCCAGCATCGAGTCGGGGGTTGGTCAGCCCCAGCATTTT. Its protein is CASIESGVGQPQHF.

The sample holds many counts of this clonotype. V is TRBV7-2 and J is TRBJ2-3; 7 nucleotides align to TRBD1. Germline CDR1 SGHTA, CDR2 FQGNSA. The CDR3 sequence is 16 residues long. The J segment lost 2 bases and the V segment lost 5 bases, leaving 10 bases of the junction unmatched. The CDR3 nucleotides read TGTGCCAGCAGCCACAACAGGGGACGGGACACAGATACGCAGTATTTT. It encodes CASSHNRGRDTDTQYF.

V usage is TRBV29-1 and J usage is TRBJ2-5; TRBD1 agrees at 7 bases. The germline CDR1 and CDR2 sequences are SQVTM and ANQGSEA. CDR3 length: 12 amino acids. V lost 4 bases to trimming and J lost 3 bases; unmatched junction nucleotides: 2. The CDR3 is CSVAGGEETQYF. The DNA for the CDR3 is TGCAGCGTTGCAGGGGGTGAAGAGACCCAGTACTTC.

The V and J genes are TRBV7-4 and TRBJ1-3; D may be TRBD1 (5 bases). CDR1 and CDR2 (germline): SGHVT, SQSDAQ. Trimming stripped 7 bases from V and 2 bases from J, with 9 bases between. CDR3 size: 13 residues. The CDR3 reads CASTGNAGNTIYF. In nucleotides, the CDR3 is TGTGCCAGCACAGGGAATGCTGGAAACACCATATATTTT.